The next 30 T cell receptor beta chains were all read from a single sample in a study of T cells in Graves' hyperthyroidism and ophthalmopathy. Researchers amplified the TCR beta CDR3 regions from RNA transcripts. HTBI primers were used for first-round RT-PCR of the TCR CDR3. TCRdb reprocessed the multiplex PCR reads with MiXCR, giving one entry per CDR3 protein. The sample shows hundreds of thousands of distinct CDR3 sequences, about a sixth of them seen only once. What was sequenced was blood. These TCRs come from a woman aged 25 to 39 with Graves' hyperthyroidism.

This clonotype showed up many times. The gene calls are TRBV12-3 or TRBV12-4 and TRBJ1-2; D may be TRBD1 (5 bases). V lost 4 bases, J lost 4 bases, and 13 bases lay in between. This CDR3 region has 14 residues. CDR3 amino acids: CASSWDRDVYGYTF. The CDR3 DNA follows: TGTGCCAGCAGTTGGGACCGGGACGTCTATGGCTACACCTTC.

In its sample, this clonotype was seen many times. The CDR3 nucleotides read TGTGCCATCAGTGAAGGGGAACGCGACCACACCATATATTTT. Its translation: CAISEGERDHTIYF. This chain connects TRBV10-3 to TRBJ1-3; possible D gene TRBD1, 5 bases. This CDR3 has 14 amino acids. Per the germline V gene, CDR1 is ENHRY and CDR2 is SYGVKD. V lost 3 bases to trimming and J lost 8 bases, with 14 bases between them.

This clonotype was observed a few times. V and J are TRBV27 and TRBJ1-2; no definite D call. V was clipped by 1 base and J by 0 bases, with 9 bases between them. This CDR3 has 15 residues. Germline loops: CDR1 MNHEY, CDR2 SMNVEV (reference sequence). The CDR3 loop reads CASSLLPVTNYGYTF. The CDR3, as DNA: TGTGCCAGCAGTTTATTACCGGTGACTAACTATGGCTACACCTTC.

The table lists this clonotype with many counts. The CDR3 sequence: CSAREMARKSSYEQYF. In DNA, the CDR3 is TGCAGTGCTAGAGAAATGGCTAGGAAGAGCTCCTACGAGCAGTACTTC. V gene TRBV20-1 combines with J gene TRBJ2-7; D is uncertain. Germline lookup yields CDR1 DFQATT and CDR2 SNEGSKA (reference sequence). CDR3 size: 16 residues. Trimming removed 0 bases at V and 0 bases at J, with 15 bases between.

This clonotype was seen a handful of times. The V gene is TRBV6-5, the J gene TRBJ2-3; D gene ambiguous. Between the trimmed V and J ends, which lost 0 bases and 5 bases, there was a span of 12 bases. Germline V lookup: CDR1 MNHEY, CDR2 SVGAGI. CDR3 length: 15 residues. CDR3 coding DNA: TGTGCCAGCAGTTACTCTAAGGACGGTGGAGATACGCAGTATTTT. This codes for CASSYSKDGGDTQYF.

This clonotype was seen ten or more times. The chain carries TRBV6-1 and TRBJ1-2; D is unresolved. There are 12 residues in the CDR3. Per germline, CDR1 MNHNS and CDR2 SASEGT. V lost 6 bases to trimming and J lost 6 bases, with 11 bases between them. The CDR3 sequence is CASRTFKDGYTF. The CDR3 DNA follows: TGTGCCAGCAGAACGTTCAAGGATGGCTACACCTTC.

The gene calls are TRBV29-1 and TRBJ2-2, with 8 positions matching TRBD2. The V gene end was trimmed by 3 bases and the J gene end by 7 bases; junction bases not matched to a gene: 4. CDR3 size: 13 residues. The germline gives CDR1 SQVTM, CDR2 ANQGSEA. The CDR3 protein is CSVEQTSGGELFF. In nucleotides, the CDR3 is TGCAGCGTTGAGCAAACTAGCGGCGGGGAGCTGTTTTTT.

This clonotype was seen many times. The chain couples TRBV11-1 to TRBJ2-1, with D possibly being TRBD2 (6 bases). Germline V gene lookup returns CDR1 SGHAT and CDR2 FQDESV (reference sequence). The V and J ends lost 4 bases and 0 bases respectively, with 13 bases between them. The CDR3 totals 16 residues. The CDR3 here is CASSSRAGSSYNEQFF. In nucleotides, the CDR3 is TGTGCCAGCAGCTCACGAGCGGGTAGCTCCTACAATGAGCAGTTCTTC.

In this sample, this clonotype turned up a few times. The junction departs from germline at one end; a sequencing error may be responsible. This chain links TRBV20-1 with TRBJ2-1; D tentatively reads TRBD1 or TRBD2 (6 bases each). The CDR3 length is 15 residues. Germline V gives CDR1 DFQATT, CDR2 SNEGSKA (reference sequence). In DNA, the CDR3 is TGCAGTGCCCCGGGGGCGCACAGGGCCTACAATGAGCAGTTCTTT. Its translation is CSAPGAHRAYNEQFF.

The V gene is TRBV6-2 or TRBV6-3, the J gene TRBJ1-5; D is ambiguous. With 7 bases removed from V and 0 bases from J, the gap between germline ends came to 7 bases. The CDR3 has 13 amino acids. In germline, CDR1 is MNHEY, CDR2 SVGEGT. The DNA for the CDR3 is TGTGCCAGCACCCGGGGTAGCAATCAGCCCCAGCATTTT. Translation: CASTRGSNQPQHF.

This chain links TRBV3-1 with TRBJ2-3; TRBD2 agrees at 12 bases. The CDR3 has 16 residues. The J segment lost 1 base and the V segment lost 4 bases, leaving 3 bases of the junction unmatched. Germline V CDR1 and CDR2: LGHDT, YNNKEL (reference sequence). The CDR3 DNA is TGTGCCAGCAGCCCCCGGACTAGCGGGGGCACAGATACGCAGTATTTT. It translates to CASSPRTSGGTDTQYF.

This clonotype turned up a few times. This could be a read error, since a much larger clone is one nucleotide away. V is TRBV28 and J is TRBJ1-1; 11 nucleotides align to TRBD1. This CDR3 spans 14 amino acids. Germline-derived CDR1 and CDR2 are MDHEN and SYDVKM. CDR3 protein: CVSTGQGAGTEAFF. In DNA, the CDR3 is TGTGTCAGCACAGGACAGGGGGCGGGGACTGAAGCTTTCTTT.

This chain joins TRBV20-1 and TRBJ1-6; D perhaps matches TRBD1 (5 bases). CDR1 is DFQATT and CDR2 is SNEGSKA in the germline V gene (reference sequence). The CDR3 is 14 residues long. V was trimmed by 6 bases and J by 7 bases, leaving 16 bases between them. CDR3 DNA sequence: TGCAGTGCCCGACCCTACAGGATGAATTCACCCCTCCACTTT. Translation: CSARPYRMNSPLHF.

This clonotype was observed at least ten times. CDR3 residues: CASSFLAPYNEQFF. CDR3 nucleotides: TGTGCCAGCAGTTTCCTAGCGCCATACAATGAGCAGTTCTTC. This chain uses TRBV28 with TRBJ2-1, with a tentative D call TRBD2 (6 bases). The CDR3 totals 14 residues. CDR1 is MDHEN, CDR2 SYDVKM, per germline. Trimming took off 3 bases at V and 4 bases at J, with 10 bases between the two ends.

Remarks on this clonotype: Compared with germline, one end of the junction differs, possibly owing to a read error. V and J are TRBV20-1 and TRBJ2-2; weak D call: TRBD2 (5 bases). The CDR3 runs 13 residues. Germline V gene data show CDR1 as DFQATT and CDR2 as SNEGSKA (reference sequence). The CDR3: CSARTPNTGELLF. The CDR3 DNA reads TGCAGTGCTCGGACCCCGAACACCGGGGAGCTGCTTTTT.

This clonotype was detected ten times or more. The chain is built from TRBV20-1 and TRBJ2-7, with 7 bases aligning to TRBD2. Unmatched junction bases numbered 9, after V lost 6 bases and J lost 4 bases. The germline V gene has CDR1 DFQATT and CDR2 SNEGSKA (reference sequence). The CDR3 sequence is 13 residues long. The CDR3 region is CSAARGSIYEQYF. The CDR3 DNA reads TGCAGTGCGGCGCGCGGGAGTATTTACGAGCAGTACTTC.

In its sample, this clonotype was seen many times. The V call is TRBV3-1, the J call TRBJ2-2; D might be TRBD2 (7 bases). V was shortened by 4 bases and J by 7 bases, with 16 bases between the two germline ends. Germline V gene data show CDR1 as LGHDT and CDR2 as YNNKEL (reference sequence). The CDR3 runs 15 residues. This chain's CDR3 is CASSPGLGGLGELFF. Here the CDR3 DNA reads TGTGCCAGCAGCCCAGGACTAGGGGGACTCGGGGAGCTGTTTTTT. Variable domain in full (rest from reference TRBV3-1 and TRBJ2-2): DTAVSQTPKYLVTQMGNDKSIKCEQNLGHDTMYWYKQDSKKFLKIMFSYNNKELIINETVPNRFSPKSPDKAHLNLHINSLELGDSAVYFCASSPGLGGLGELFFGEGSRLTVL.

This clonotype was counted at least ten times. The chain has TRBV6-1 and TRBJ2-7, with TRBD1 matching over 7 bases. This CDR3 contains 17 residues. The V gene's germline CDR1 is MNHNS and CDR2 SASEGT. The J segment lost 0 bases and the V segment lost 5 bases, leaving 13 bases of the junction unmatched. This chain's CDR3 is CASSLIPRTGFSYEQYF. CDR3 DNA: TGTGCCAGCAGTTTAATACCGCGGACAGGCTTCTCCTACGAGCAGTACTTC.

This chain uses TRBV6-1 with TRBJ2-1; D possibly corresponds to TRBD2 (5 bases). This CDR3 region has 13 residues. The V gene lost 10 bases and the J gene lost 2 bases, with 12 bases spanning the gap. CDR1 and CDR2 (germline): MNHNS, SASEGT. DNA of the CDR3: TGTGCCATCCGGGATGTCACCTACAATGAGCAGTTCTTC. As protein: CAIRDVTYNEQFF.

Many counts were recorded for this clonotype. The junction shows a germline mismatch at one end, possibly a read error. The J gene is TRBJ2-7, the V gene TRBV20-1; D ambiguous. Germline V gives CDR1 DFQATT, CDR2 SNEGSKA (reference sequence). The CDR3 has 13 amino acids. CDR3 protein: CSARESGSYEQYF. DNA for the CDR3: TGCAGTGCCAGAGAGTCCGGCTCCTACGAGCAGTACTTC.

This clonotype has at least ten counts. The rearrangement links TRBV7-8 to TRBJ2-3; the match to TRBD2 covers 9 bases. The CDR3 is 18 amino acids. J was trimmed by 6 bases and V by 3 bases; bases with no gene match: 16. The germline CDR1 and CDR2 sequences are SGHVS and FQNEAQ. The CDR3 DNA sequence: TGTGCCAGCAGCTTGATAGCGGGAGATACACCTTATGAGGATACGCAGTATTTT. It codes for CASSLIAGDTPYEDTQYF.

This clonotype was found many times. V usage is TRBV6-1 and J usage is TRBJ2-7; 12 nucleotides match TRBD1. Trimming took 4 bases from V and 3 from J; bases not matched to a gene: 4. This CDR3 region has 15 residues. Germline CDR1 reads MNHNS; CDR2 reads SASEGT. The CDR3 region is CASSAGTGGLYEQYF. The CDR3 bases are TGTGCCAGCAGTGCCGGGACAGGGGGCCTCTACGAGCAGTACTTC.

This clonotype appeared many times. The V and J genes are TRBV5-5 and TRBJ1-5; a possible D gene is TRBD1 (6 bases). V dropped 4 bases and J dropped 9 bases, with 20 bases sitting between them. The germline gives CDR1 SGHKS, CDR2 YYEKEE (reference sequence). This CDR3 region has 15 residues. As DNA, the CDR3 is TGTGCCAGCAGCGACAGCAACAGGGTTGGGGGGCCCCAGCATTTT. Translation: CASSDSNRVGGPQHF.

This clonotype has ten or more counts. V gene TRBV7-9 combines with J gene TRBJ2-5; tentative D call: TRBD1 (6 bases). CDR1 is SEHNR and CDR2 is FQNEAQ in the germline V gene (reference sequence). The CDR3 extends over 13 amino acids. The V and J ends lost 6 bases and 3 bases respectively, with 11 bases between them. CDR3 loop: CASSLRTEETQYF. The CDR3 nucleotides are TGTGCCAGCAGTCTTAGGACAGAAGAGACCCAGTACTTC.

On this clonotype: A read error is possible here, since a much larger clone lies one base away. The rearrangement joins TRBV11-2 to TRBJ2-3; perhaps TRBD2 as D (5 bases). The CDR3 runs to 14 residues. Germline loops: CDR1 SGHAT, CDR2 FQNNGV. The DNA for the CDR3 is TGTGCCAGCAGCTTAGGACCTAGCACATATACGCAGTATTTT. Translation gives CASSLGPSTYTQYF.

This clonotype was counted ten times or more. This sequence joins TRBV28 and TRBJ2-1, with D possibly called TRBD1 or TRBD2 (5 bases each). The V gene's germline CDR1 is MDHEN and CDR2 SYDVKM. CDR3 size: 15 residues. With 2 bases removed from V and 2 bases from J, the gap between germline ends came to 10 bases. CDR3 amino acids: CASSLIGTAYNEQFF. The DNA for the CDR3 is TGTGCCAGCAGTTTAATCGGGACGGCCTACAATGAGCAGTTCTTC.

A remark on this clonotype: At one end the junction does not follow the germline gene, possibly because of a read error. The chain links TRBV29-1 to TRBJ2-1, with D maybe TRBD2 (6 bases). CDR1 and CDR2 from the germline V gene are SQVTM and ANQGSEA. The CDR3 runs to 13 residues. CDR3 residues: CSAEVLAANEQFF. The CDR3 region has the DNA TGCAGCGCTGAAGTCTTAGCGGCCAATGAGCAGTTCTTC.

Many counts were recorded for this clonotype. V gene TRBV28 combines with J gene TRBJ2-1; perhaps D is TRBD1 or TRBD2 (5 bases each). Deletions cut 3 bases from V and 9 bases from J, with 18 bases between. CDR1 and CDR2 from the germline V gene are MDHEN and SYDVKM. The CDR3 is made up of 15 amino acids. Written as DNA, the CDR3 is TGTGCCAGCAGTTTGACCGAGAGGGGTGACAGTGAGCAGTTCTTC. Its protein is CASSLTERGDSEQFF. The full variable domain, with the rest looked up from reference TRBV28 and TRBJ2-1, is DVKVTQSSRYLVKRTGEKVFLECVQDMDHENMFWYRQDPGLGLRLIYFSYDVKMKEKGDIPEGYSVSREKKERFSLILESASTNQTSMYLCASSLTERGDSEQFFGPGTRLTVL.

The sample holds a few counts of this clonotype. V gene TRBV7-6 combines with J gene TRBJ2-7; D is perhaps TRBD1 (6 bases). Germline V CDR1 and CDR2: SGHVS, FNYEAQ. V dropped 1 base and J dropped 5 bases, with 15 bases sitting between them. The CDR3 spans 15 residues. CDR3 residues: CASSLEAGAMDEQYF. CDR3 in DNA: TGTGCCAGCAGCTTAGAAGCAGGGGCAATGGACGAGCAGTACTTC.

This clonotype was counted between two and nine times. The chain joins TRBV20-1 to TRBJ2-3; tentative D call: TRBD1 (5 bases). V dropped 3 bases and J dropped 1 base, with 14 bases sitting between them. CDR1 and CDR2 (germline): DFQATT, SNEGSKA (reference sequence). The CDR3 extends over 15 amino acids. CDR3 residues: CSARPLQGGTDTQYF. The CDR3 nucleotides read TGCAGTGCTAGGCCACTACAAGGGGGCACAGATACGCAGTATTTT.